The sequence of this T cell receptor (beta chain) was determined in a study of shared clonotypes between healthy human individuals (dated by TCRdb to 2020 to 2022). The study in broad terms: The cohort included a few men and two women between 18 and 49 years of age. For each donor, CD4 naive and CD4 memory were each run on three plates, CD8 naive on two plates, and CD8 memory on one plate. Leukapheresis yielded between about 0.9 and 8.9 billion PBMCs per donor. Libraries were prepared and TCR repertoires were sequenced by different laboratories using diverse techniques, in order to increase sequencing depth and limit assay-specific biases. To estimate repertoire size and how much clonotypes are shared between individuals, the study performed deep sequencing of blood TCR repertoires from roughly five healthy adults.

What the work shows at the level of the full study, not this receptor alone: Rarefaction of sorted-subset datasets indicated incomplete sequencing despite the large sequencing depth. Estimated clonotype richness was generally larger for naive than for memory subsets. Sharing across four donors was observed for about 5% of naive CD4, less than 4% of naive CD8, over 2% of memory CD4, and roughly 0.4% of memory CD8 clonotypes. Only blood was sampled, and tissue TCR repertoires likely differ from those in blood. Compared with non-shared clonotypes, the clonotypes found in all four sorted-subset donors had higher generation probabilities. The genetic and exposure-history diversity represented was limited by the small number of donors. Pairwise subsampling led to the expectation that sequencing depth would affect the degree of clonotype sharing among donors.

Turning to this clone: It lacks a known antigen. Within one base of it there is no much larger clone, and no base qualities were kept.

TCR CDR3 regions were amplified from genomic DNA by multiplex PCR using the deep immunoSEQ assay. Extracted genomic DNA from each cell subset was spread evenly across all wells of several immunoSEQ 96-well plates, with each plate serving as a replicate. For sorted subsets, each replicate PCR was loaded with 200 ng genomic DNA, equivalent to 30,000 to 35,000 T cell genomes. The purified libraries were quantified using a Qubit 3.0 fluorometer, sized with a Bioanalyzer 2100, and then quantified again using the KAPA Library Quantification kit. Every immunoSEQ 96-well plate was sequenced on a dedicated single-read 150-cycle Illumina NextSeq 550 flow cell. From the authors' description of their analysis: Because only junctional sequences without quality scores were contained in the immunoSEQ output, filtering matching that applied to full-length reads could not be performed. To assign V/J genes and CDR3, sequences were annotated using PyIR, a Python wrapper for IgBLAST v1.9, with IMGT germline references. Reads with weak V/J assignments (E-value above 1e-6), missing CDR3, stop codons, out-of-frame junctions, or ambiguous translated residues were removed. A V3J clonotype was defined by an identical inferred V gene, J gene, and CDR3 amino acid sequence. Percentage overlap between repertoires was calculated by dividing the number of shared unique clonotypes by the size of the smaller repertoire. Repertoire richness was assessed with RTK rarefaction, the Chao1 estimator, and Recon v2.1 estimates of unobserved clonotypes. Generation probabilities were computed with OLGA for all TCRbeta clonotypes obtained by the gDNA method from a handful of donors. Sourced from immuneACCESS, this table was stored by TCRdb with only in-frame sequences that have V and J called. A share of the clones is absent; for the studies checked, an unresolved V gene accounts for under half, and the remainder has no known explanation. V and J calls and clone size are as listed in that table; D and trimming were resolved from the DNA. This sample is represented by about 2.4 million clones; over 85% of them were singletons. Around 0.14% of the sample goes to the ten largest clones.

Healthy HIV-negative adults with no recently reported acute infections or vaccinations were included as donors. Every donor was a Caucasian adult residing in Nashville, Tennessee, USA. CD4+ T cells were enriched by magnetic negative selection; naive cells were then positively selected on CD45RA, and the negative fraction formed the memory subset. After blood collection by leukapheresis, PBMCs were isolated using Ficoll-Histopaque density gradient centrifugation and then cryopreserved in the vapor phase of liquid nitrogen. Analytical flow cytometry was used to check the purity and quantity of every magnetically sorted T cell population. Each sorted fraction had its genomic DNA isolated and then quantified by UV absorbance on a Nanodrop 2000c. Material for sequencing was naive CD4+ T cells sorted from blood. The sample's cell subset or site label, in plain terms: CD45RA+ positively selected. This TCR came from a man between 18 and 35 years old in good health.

CDR3 sequence: CASSSSLVYGYTF. The DNA reads as follows: TGTGCCAGCAGTTCTTCCTTGGTCTATGGCTACACCTTC. This chain is built from TRBV28 and TRBJ1-2; no D gene can be assigned with confidence. CDR1 and CDR2 are drawn from the germline V gene: MDHEN, SYDVKM. V gives up 4 bases and J gives up 4 bases, and the segment between their germline ends measures 10 bases. Including the terminal cysteine and phenylalanine, the CDR3 comprises 13 residues. Only CDR3 DNA is held: 39 bases, read in frame from base 1.